These 25 T cell receptor beta chains share one sample of origin, sequenced in a study of tumor T cells in aggressive B-cell lymphoma. Libraries were prepared by immunoSEQ multiplex PCR; TCRdb keeps only in-frame clonotypes and omits some of them. The profile shows over 2,500 clones, about nine tenths of them singletons. Sequenced: tumor tissue. All receptors come from an adult with diffuse large B cell lymphoma.

About this clone itself: This sample includes further DNA sequences coding for the same CDR3. The chain employs TRBV7-3 and TRBJ2-1; 11 nucleotides align to TRBD2. Germline-derived CDR1 and CDR2 are SGHTA and FQGTGA. The J segment lost 0 bases and the V segment lost 6 bases, leaving 4 bases of the junction unmatched. This CDR3 comprises 16 residues. The CDR3, as DNA: TGTGCCAGCAGTTCTCTAGCGGGAGGCTCCTACAATGAGCAGTTCTTC. This codes for CASSSLAGGSYNEQFF.

This clone was seen more than once but under ten times. The chain has TRBV27 and TRBJ1-5, with no clear D. With 2 bases removed from V and 5 bases from J, the gap between germline ends came to 7 bases. The V gene's germline CDR1 is MNHEY and CDR2 SMNVEV (reference sequence). The CDR3 extends over 13 amino acids. The CDR3 loop reads CASSLAEHQPQHF. In DNA form, the CDR3 reads TGTGCCAGCAGTTTAGCGGAACATCAGCCCCAGCATTTT.

This clone was seen only once. The V and J genes are TRBV4-2 and TRBJ2-3; no clear D gene. CDR1 LGHNA and CDR2 YNFKEQ come from the germline V gene. Trimming left V 4 bases short and J 1 base short, with 9 bases between. The CDR3 has 14 amino acids. The DNA for the CDR3 is TGTGCCAGCAGCCCTAGAACCGGCACAGATACGCAGTATTTT. Encoded protein: CASSPRTGTDTQYF.

The chain employs TRBV4-2 and TRBJ1-4; unclear D gene. Between the trimmed V and J ends, which lost 1 base and 5 bases, there was a span of 14 bases. In germline, CDR1 is LGHNA, CDR2 YNFKEQ. This CDR3 has 16 residues. Here the CDR3 DNA reads TGTGCCAGCAGCCAAGGCCATGGGCAGGTGAATGAAAAACTGTTTTTT. The encoded protein is CASSQGHGQVNEKLFF.

This chain connects TRBV10-3 to TRBJ1-1; TRBD1 matches at 7 bases. Losses at the gene ends were 10 bases for V and 6 bases for J; bases not matched to a gene: 5. Germline V gives CDR1 ENHRY, CDR2 SYGVKD. The CDR3 contains 11 residues. CDR3 in DNA: TGTGCCACCCGACAGGGTCCTGAAGCTTTCTTT. Its protein product is CATRQGPEAFF.

The J gene is TRBJ2-7, the V gene TRBV28, with D possibly matching TRBD1 (5 bases). The CDR3 has 13 residues. Germline CDR1 reads MDHEN; CDR2 reads SYDVKM. V lost 3 bases, J lost 3 bases, and 9 bases lay in between. The CDR3 reads CASSLGLLYEQYF. The CDR3 bases are TGTGCCAGCAGTTTGGGGCTGCTCTACGAGCAGTACTTC.

The genes are TRBV20-1 and TRBJ2-3, with 8 bases fitting TRBD1. CDR1 is DFQATT, CDR2 SNEGSKA, per germline (reference sequence). CDR3 length: 11 amino acids. The CDR3 here is CSQGAGDTQYF. The CDR3 DNA is TGCAGCCAGGGGGCTGGGGATACGCAGTATTTT.

Of note for this clone: At one boundary the junction diverges from the germline segment, which might be a read error. This chain uses TRBV28 with TRBJ2-6; perhaps TRBD1 as D (5 bases). Germline V lookup: CDR1 MDHEN, CDR2 SYDVKM. The CDR3 length is 15 residues. For the CDR3, the DNA is TGTGCCAGCAGACCCCATGTAACTGGGGCCAATGTCCTGACTTTC. It translates to CASRPHVTGANVLTF.

The V and J genes are TRBV4-3 and TRBJ1-4; perhaps TRBD1 as D (6 bases). V shed 0 bases and J shed 3 bases, with 11 bases lying between them. Germline lookup yields CDR1 LGHNA and CDR2 YSLEER. CDR3 length: 16 amino acids. The CDR3 here is CASSQDRAGANEKLFF. The CDR3, as DNA: TGCGCCAGCAGCCAAGATAGAGCAGGGGCTAATGAAAAACTGTTTTTT.

The chain employs TRBV5-1 and TRBJ2-5, with TRBD2 matching 10 bases. V lost 0 bases, J lost 5 bases, and 4 bases stayed unmatched. The CDR3 contains 15 residues. Germline V gives CDR1 SGHRS, CDR2 YFSETQ. The CDR3 DNA follows: TGCGCCAGCAGCTTGGGAGCGGGAGGGAAGGAGACCCAGTACTTC. This codes for CASSLGAGGKETQYF.

This clone occurred once. The chain employs TRBV6-1 and TRBJ2-1, with D possibly being TRBD2 (6 bases). The CDR3 loop spans 15 amino acids. Between the trimmed V and J ends, which lost 2 bases and 4 bases, there was a span of 12 bases. Per germline, CDR1 MNHNS and CDR2 SASEGT. CDR3 residues: CASSEQTGAYNEQFF. The CDR3 nucleotides are TGTGCCAGCAGTGAACAAACGGGAGCTTACAATGAGCAGTTCTTC.

The chain joins TRBV7-2 to TRBJ2-3; TRBD2 matches 9 bases. Trimming took 6 bases from V and 4 from J; bases not matched to a gene: 8. Per germline, CDR1 SGHTA and CDR2 FQGNSA. The CDR3 totals 15 residues. CDR3 region: CASSPTSGHSDTQYF. CDR3 coding DNA: TGTGCCAGCAGTCCGACTAGCGGTCATTCAGATACGCAGTATTTT.

The rearrangement uses TRBV28 and TRBJ2-3; possibly TRBD2 for D (6 bases). Trimming stripped 3 bases from V and 7 bases from J, with 14 bases between. The germline gives CDR1 MDHEN, CDR2 SYDVKM. The CDR3 loop spans 14 amino acids. DNA of the CDR3: TGTGCCAGCAGTTTTGGTGGTAGCGGAAATACGCAGTATTTT. It yields the protein CASSFGGSGNTQYF.

The chain combines TRBV5-5 with TRBJ2-5, with 7 positions matching TRBD1. The CDR3 runs 13 residues. V lost 4 bases, J lost 3 bases, and 3 bases stayed unmatched. Germline CDR1 SGHKS, CDR2 YYEKEE (reference sequence). For the CDR3, the DNA is TGTGCCAGCAGCCAACAGGGGAAAGAGACCCAGTACTTC. Encoded protein: CASSQQGKETQYF.

The chain has TRBV14 and TRBJ2-3, with a weak D call TRBD1 (7 bases). CDR1 and CDR2 from the germline V gene are SGHDN and FVKESK. This CDR3 has 14 residues. Trimming took 4 bases from V and 5 from J, leaving 13 bases between them. CDR3 nucleotide sequence: TGTGCCAGCAGCCCCCGACAGGGAGGAGATACGCAGTATTTT. It codes for CASSPRQGGDTQYF.

The rearrangement links TRBV29-1 to TRBJ1-5; 10 bases are a match to TRBD1. Germline-derived CDR1 and CDR2 are SQVTM and ANQGSEA. Trimming removed 6 bases from V and 6 bases from J; junction bases left unmatched: 11. The length of the CDR3 is 15 residues. CDR3 amino acids: CSVRETGGMGQPQHF. CDR3 DNA sequence: TGCAGCGTCCGGGAGACAGGGGGCATGGGTCAGCCCCAGCATTTT.

The chain couples TRBV30 to TRBJ2-3; tentative D call: TRBD1 (5 bases). The CDR3 has 13 residues. Trimming cost V 8 bases and J 3 bases, with 15 bases left between them. Germline CDR1 and CDR2: GTSNPN and SVGIG (reference sequence). The CDR3 loop is CAQRRVGTDTQYF. The CDR3 DNA is TGTGCCCAACGCAGGGTGGGGACAGATACGCAGTATTTT.

The chain joins TRBV27 to TRBJ2-3; no reliable D call. CDR1 and CDR2 (germline): MNHEY, SMNVEV (reference sequence). V was clipped by 3 bases and J by 5 bases, with 3 bases between them. CDR3 length: 11 amino acids. The CDR3 region is CASSFGDTQYF. The CDR3 nucleotides read TGTGCCAGCAGTTTCGGAGATACGCAGTATTTT.

The gene calls are TRBV30 and TRBJ2-4; TRBD2 agrees at 8 bases. Per germline, CDR1 GTSNPN and CDR2 SVGIG (reference sequence). The CDR3 contains 14 residues. V shed 3 bases, J shed 7 bases, and the junction held 8 bases outside the gene matches. As DNA, the CDR3 is TGTGCCTGGAGAGAAGGGACTAGTAGGAACATTCAGTACTTC. Translating it yields CAWREGTSRNIQYF.

Turning to this clone: One end of the junction fails to match germline, which may point to a read error. The V call is TRBV18, the J call TRBJ1-1; D is uncertain. The CDR3 totals 11 residues. The germline V gene has CDR1 KGHSH and CDR2 LQKENI. The CDR3 here is CANSAGIGAFF. DNA of the CDR3: TGTGCCAACTCAGCGGGGATTGGAGCTTTCTTT.

The count of this clone is one. The J gene is TRBJ2-3, the V gene TRBV9; perhaps TRBD1 as D (5 bases). Trimming left V 0 bases short and J 0 bases short, with 8 bases between. The germline V gene has CDR1 SGDLS and CDR2 YYNGEE. This CDR3 has 15 residues. CDR3 coding DNA: TGTGCCAGCAGCGTAGAAGGGGTGAGCACAGATACGCAGTATTTT. Encoded protein: CASSVEGVSTDTQYF.

This chain links TRBV7-6 with TRBJ2-5; 7 bases align to TRBD2. V trimming: 4 bases; J trimming: 2 bases; junction bases outside the gene matches: 10. CDR1 and CDR2 (germline): SGHVS, FNYEAQ. The CDR3 sequence is 16 residues long. The DNA for the CDR3 is TGTGCCAGCAGCTCCCCTCGGAGTAGCGGGCAAGAGACCCAGTACTTC. Translation gives CASSSPRSSGQETQYF.

The rearrangement uses TRBV4-3 and TRBJ2-5, with D maybe TRBD2 (7 bases). CDR3 length: 15 residues. V lost 4 bases and J 4 bases, leaving 16 bases between the germline ends. Germline V lookup: CDR1 LGHNA, CDR2 YSLEER. CDR3 in amino acids: CASSPTLGGGETQYF. CDR3 DNA: TGCGCCAGCAGCCCCACCCTGGGAGGGGGAGAGACCCAGTACTTC.

This chain uses TRBV7-9 with TRBJ2-3, with D tentatively TRBD2 (6 bases). The CDR3 sequence is 16 residues long. The ends were cut back, 3 bases at V and 0 bases at J, with 13 bases in the middle. Germline CDR1 and CDR2: SEHNR and FQNEAQ (reference sequence). Here the CDR3 reads CASSFRLSGSTDTQYF. The CDR3 nucleotides are TGTGCCAGCAGCTTCCGACTAAGCGGGAGCACAGATACGCAGTATTTT.

The gene calls are TRBV28 and TRBJ1-2; D is undetermined. This CDR3 has 12 residues. V dropped 5 bases and J dropped 8 bases, with 12 bases sitting between them. Germline V gene sequence: CDR1 MDHEN, CDR2 SYDVKM. The CDR3 spells CASSLRETGYTF. The CDR3 DNA is TGTGCCAGCAGTCTCCGGGAGACGGGCTACACCTTC.